This T cell receptor (beta chain) comes out of a study of T-cell reconstitution after alpha-beta-depleted transplantation in children. The TCRbeta library incorporated unique molecular identifiers. TCRdb re-called the PCR reads with MiXCR, one entry per CDR3 protein. The sample lists approximately 490,000 distinct CDR3 sequences, roughly a tenth occurring once. Germline assignment: CDR1 MRHNA and CDR2 SNTAGT. With V trimmed by 4 bases and J by 5 bases, 4 bases remained unmatched. The CDR3 sequence is 14 residues long. The table lists this clonotype with many counts. The rearrangement joins TRBV6-4 to TRBJ2-1, with TRBD2 matching over 8 bases. Specimen: PBMCs, collected before TCRalphabeta/CD19-depleted stem cell transplant. The clonotype comes from a child under 10 years old with inherited bone marrow failure, due to receive a stem cell transplant. The CDR3 reads CASSAKLADNEQFF. The CDR3 DNA reads TGTGCCAGCAGTGCGAAACTAGCGGACAATGAGCAGTTCTTC.